Described below is a single T cell receptor (beta chain) sequence and its context. Those who participated ranged in age from roughly 18 to 100 years and resided in 20 to 30 US areas. Researchers sorted participants into cohorts using their self-reported clinical history. This record belongs to a study of blood T cell repertoires in COVID-19. Looking at the study overall: Spain, Italy and the United States supplied samples that represented acute and convalescent COVID-19.

In germline, CDR1 is SGHKS, CDR2 YYEKEE (reference sequence). After removal of 0 bases from V and 0 bases from J, the junction contained 12 bases not matched to a gene. The CDR3 has 20 amino acids. The data were produced by immunoSEQ multiplex PCR, yet TCRdb's version contains in-frame clones alone and is incomplete. The table lists about 330,000 clones, around nine tenths of them singletons, with over 4.5% in the top ten. The sequencing sample was made of PBMCs or T cells enriched from blood (not recorded which). This chain links TRBV5-5 with TRBJ2-1; 10 nucleotides agree with TRBD2. This clonotype was sampled from a man aged 25 to 40 who had recovered from COVID-19. The CDR3 coding sequence is TGTGCCAGCAGCTTGGGTAGTCTAGCGGGGGCCCCTAGCTCCTACAATGAGCAGTTCTTC. Amino acids: CASSLGSLAGAPSSYNEQFF.